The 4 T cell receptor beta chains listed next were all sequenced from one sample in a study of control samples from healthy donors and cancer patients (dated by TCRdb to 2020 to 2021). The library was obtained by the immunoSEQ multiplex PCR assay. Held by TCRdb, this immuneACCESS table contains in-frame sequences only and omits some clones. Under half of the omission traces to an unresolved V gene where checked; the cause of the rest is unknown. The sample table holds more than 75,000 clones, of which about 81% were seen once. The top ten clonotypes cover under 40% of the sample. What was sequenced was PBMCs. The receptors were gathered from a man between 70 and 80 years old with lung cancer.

CDR3 DNA sequence: TGTGCCAGCAGCCAAGAAGGTACTAGCGGGGGCTACGAGCAGTACTTC. It encodes CASSQEGTSGGYEQYF. The rearrangement joins TRBV3-1 (or the pseudogene TRBV3-2) to TRBJ2-7; TRBD2 matches 11 bases. The CDR3 is made up of 16 amino acids. In germline, CDR1 is LGHDT, CDR2 YNNKEL (reference sequence). Unmatched junction bases numbered 4, after V lost 0 bases and J lost 3 bases.

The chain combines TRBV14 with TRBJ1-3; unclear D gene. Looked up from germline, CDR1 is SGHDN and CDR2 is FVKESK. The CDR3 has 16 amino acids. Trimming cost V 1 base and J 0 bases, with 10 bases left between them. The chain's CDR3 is CASSQGLQSSGNTIYF. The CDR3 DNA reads TGTGCCAGCAGCCAAGGGTTACAGAGCTCTGGAAACACCATATATTTT.

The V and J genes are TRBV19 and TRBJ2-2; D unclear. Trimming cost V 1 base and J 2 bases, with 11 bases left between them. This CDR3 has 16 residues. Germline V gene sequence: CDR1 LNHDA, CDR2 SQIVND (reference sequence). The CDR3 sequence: CASSIGVSRNTGELFF. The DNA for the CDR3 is TGTGCCAGTAGTATAGGAGTCTCTCGAAACACCGGGGAGCTGTTTTTT.

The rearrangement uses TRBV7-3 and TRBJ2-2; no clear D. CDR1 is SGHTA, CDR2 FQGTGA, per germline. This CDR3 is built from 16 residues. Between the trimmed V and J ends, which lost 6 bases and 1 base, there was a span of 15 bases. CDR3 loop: CASSSQPSLNTGELFF. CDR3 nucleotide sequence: TGTGCCAGCAGTTCCCAACCCAGCTTGAACACCGGGGAGCTGTTTTTT.